This TCR beta chain was sequenced for a study of technical replicates of blood from a few donors. V lost 2 bases and J 4 bases, leaving 6 bases between the germline ends. CDR3 length: 12 amino acids. In germline, CDR1 is GTSNPN, CDR2 SVGIG (reference sequence). TCRdb's table, derived via immunoSEQ multiplex PCR, lists solely in-frame clones and lacks some. The profile shows fewer than 90,000 clones, approximately 96% of them singletons. The TCR comes from a human donor in good health. The sample was T cells isolated from PBMCs. This rearrangement joins TRBV30 to TRBJ1-3, with unresolved D. In nucleotides, the CDR3 is TGTGCCTGGAGTCTATTGGGAAACACCATATATTTT. Protein product: CAWSLLGNTIYF.